Listed below are T cell receptor beta chains from one sample, sequenced in a study of shared clonotypes between healthy human individuals. TCRdb's copy holds only in-frame clones and misses some; the assay was immunoSEQ multiplex PCR. The repertoire holds under 1,900,000 clones, approximately 98.5% seen once, with 0.3% to 0.45% in the top ten. The sample comprised naive CD4+ T cells sorted from blood. These receptors were collected from a man aged 25-45 years in good health. Each CDR3 is given with its conserved first and last residue. D genes are given only for firm matches. Clone size, where shown, is once, few, many, or a class for clones that have expanded.

j_gene: TRBJ1-5
abundance: once
d_gene: -
v_gene: TRBV10-2
CDR3nt: TGCGCCAGCAGTGAGTCGGGTCCAAATCAGCCCCAGCATTTT
CDR3aa: CASSESGPNQPQHF

j_gene: TRBJ2-1
abundance: -
d_gene: TRBD2
v_gene: TRBV27
CDR3nt: TGTGCCAGCAGGGAACCTAGCGGGGCGGAGCCTTACAATGAGCAGTTCTTC
CDR3aa: CASREPSGAEPYNEQFF

j_gene: TRBJ2-5
abundance: once
d_gene: -
v_gene: TRBV6-5
CDR3nt: TGTGCCAGCAGCTCCCTGTCGGTCGAGACCCAGTACTTC
CDR3aa: CASSSLSVETQYF

j_gene: TRBJ2-3
abundance: -
d_gene: -
v_gene: TRBV9
CDR3nt: TGTGCCAGCAGCGTAGCCGCTAGCGATTCAGATACGCAGTATTTT
CDR3aa: CASSVAASDSDTQYF

j_gene: TRBJ2-4
abundance: -
d_gene: TRBD2
v_gene: TRBV18
CDR3nt: TGTGCCAGCTCACCACCGGGACTAGCGGGAGGGCGAGCCAAAAACATTCAGTACTTC
CDR3aa: CASSPPGLAGGRAKNIQYF

j_gene: TRBJ1-4
abundance: -
d_gene: -
v_gene: TRBV6-1
CDR3nt: TGTGCCAGCAGTGAAGCGGCCAGGGCAACTAATGAAAAACTGTTTTTT
CDR3aa: CASSEAARATNEKLFF

j_gene: TRBJ2-2
abundance: -
d_gene: -
v_gene: TRBV6-5
CDR3nt: TGTGCCAGCAGTTACGGGAGCGGAGCGAACACCGGGGAGCTGTTTTTT
CDR3aa: CASSYGSGANTGELFF

j_gene: TRBJ1-1
abundance: -
d_gene: -
v_gene: TRBV18
CDR3nt: TGTGCCAGCTCACCACGCCAGGGCTTCGAAGCTTTCTTT
CDR3aa: CASSPRQGFEAFF

j_gene: TRBJ1-2
abundance: -
d_gene: -
v_gene: TRBV7-2
CDR3nt: TGTGCCAGCAGCGTTGGGAGAGCTAACTATGGCTACACCTTC
CDR3aa: CASSVGRANYGYTF

j_gene: TRBJ2-7
abundance: -
d_gene: -
v_gene: TRBV10-3
CDR3nt: TGTGCCATCAGAAAGACAGTTGGGTTGGACGAGCAGTACTTC
CDR3aa: CAIRKTVGLDEQYF

j_gene: TRBJ1-4
abundance: -
d_gene: -
v_gene: TRBV7-6
CDR3nt: TGTGCCAGCAGCTCAGGATCGCCCAATGAAAAACTGTTTTTT
CDR3aa: CASSSGSPNEKLFF

j_gene: TRBJ2-7
abundance: -
d_gene: -
v_gene: TRBV30
CDR3nt: TGTGCCTGGAGTCGGGGTGGGAGCTCCTACGAGCAGTACTTC
CDR3aa: CAWSRGGSSYEQYF

j_gene: TRBJ2-1
abundance: -
d_gene: TRBD1
v_gene: TRBV28
CDR3nt: TGTGCCAGCAGATCTAACAGGGGGCCGTACAATGAGCAGTTCTTC
CDR3aa: CASRSNRGPYNEQFF

j_gene: TRBJ2-1
abundance: -
d_gene: TRBD2
v_gene: TRBV5-1
CDR3nt: TGCGCCAGCATACGGACTAGCGGGAACTCCTACAATGAGCAGTTCTTC
CDR3aa: CASIRTSGNSYNEQFF

j_gene: TRBJ2-7
abundance: -
d_gene: TRBD1
v_gene: TRBV6-1
CDR3nt: TGTGCCAGCAGTGAGGGACAGTCGAGAATAGAGCAGTACTTC
CDR3aa: CASSEGQSRIEQYF

j_gene: TRBJ2-1
abundance: -
d_gene: TRBD2
v_gene: TRBV11-3
CDR3nt: TGTGCCAGCAGCTTAGGCTCGGGGAGTAGCGGGAGTTATGAGCAGTTCTTC
CDR3aa: CASSLGSGSSGSYEQFF

j_gene: TRBJ2-7
abundance: once
d_gene: TRBD2
v_gene: TRBV4-1
CDR3nt: TGCGCCAGCAGCAAAACCGGGACTAGCGGGAGGGCCGGCGAGCAGTACTTC
CDR3aa: CASSKTGTSGRAGEQYF

j_gene: TRBJ2-2
abundance: -
d_gene: TRBD2
v_gene: TRBV4-1
CDR3nt: TGCGCCAGCAGCCTTACCCTGCCCGGGGGGAGGGCCGGGGAGCTGTTTTTT
CDR3aa: CASSLTLPGGRAGELFF

j_gene: TRBJ2-1
abundance: -
d_gene: TRBD2
v_gene: TRBV29-1
CDR3nt: TGCAGCTATCAACCTCTGACTAGCGGGACACGGAATGAGCAGTTCTTC
CDR3aa: CSYQPLTSGTRNEQFF

j_gene: TRBJ2-7
abundance: -
d_gene: -
v_gene: TRBV5-4
CDR3nt: TGTGCCAGCAGCTTGGAAGTGGGGTTCGACGAGCAGTACTTC
CDR3aa: CASSLEVGFDEQYF

j_gene: TRBJ2-1
abundance: -
d_gene: TRBD2
v_gene: TRBV5-1
CDR3nt: TGCGCCAGCAGCTCCACTAGCGGGGTTTCGAATGAGCAGTTCTTC
CDR3aa: CASSSTSGVSNEQFF

j_gene: TRBJ1-2
abundance: -
d_gene: -
v_gene: TRBV10-3
CDR3nt: TGTGCCATCAGTGACCCCCAAGGCTACACCTTC
CDR3aa: CAISDPQGYTF

j_gene: TRBJ2-7
abundance: -
d_gene: TRBD1
v_gene: TRBV5-1
CDR3nt: TGCGCCAGCCGGCCCGGGACAGGGATGGAAGAGCAGTACTTC
CDR3aa: CASRPGTGMEEQYF

j_gene: TRBJ2-1
abundance: -
d_gene: TRBD2
v_gene: TRBV27
CDR3nt: TGTGCCAGCAGATGGACGGGACTAGCTTCTGGTGAGCAGTTCTTC
CDR3aa: CASRWTGLASGEQFF

j_gene: TRBJ1-2
abundance: -
d_gene: TRBD1
v_gene: TRBV28
CDR3nt: TGTGCCAGCAGGTTGACAGGGGGCAATGGCTACACCTTC
CDR3aa: CASRLTGGNGYTF

j_gene: TRBJ2-3
abundance: -
d_gene: -
v_gene: TRBV7-8
CDR3nt: TGTGCCAGCAGCTTAGGCGGGTGGGATACGCAGTATTTT
CDR3aa: CASSLGGWDTQYF

j_gene: TRBJ1-4
abundance: -
d_gene: -
v_gene: TRBV5-4
CDR3nt: TGTGCCAGCAGAGATAACAGAGGGGAAAAACTGTTTTTT
CDR3aa: CASRDNRGEKLFF

j_gene: TRBJ2-3
abundance: -
d_gene: TRBD2
v_gene: TRBV7-2
CDR3nt: TGTGCCAGCAGCTCACCGGGACTAGCGGGAGATACGCAGTATTTT
CDR3aa: CASSSPGLAGDTQYF

j_gene: TRBJ2-7
abundance: -
d_gene: -
v_gene: TRBV18
CDR3nt: TGTGCCAGCTCCCCCATACGGACCTCCTACGAGCAGTACTTC
CDR3aa: CASSPIRTSYEQYF

j_gene: TRBJ1-1
abundance: -
d_gene: -
v_gene: TRBV19
CDR3nt: TGTGCCAGTACCACGGTTCTGAACACTGAAGCTTTCTTT
CDR3aa: CASTTVLNTEAFF

j_gene: TRBJ2-1
abundance: -
d_gene: TRBD1
v_gene: TRBV27
CDR3nt: TGTGCCAGCAGTTTCAGGGCCTCCCGGGACAGGGGGCAGAATGAGCAGTTCTTC
CDR3aa: CASSFRASRDRGQNEQFF

j_gene: TRBJ2-1
abundance: -
d_gene: -
v_gene: TRBV11-2
CDR3nt: TGTGCCAGCAGCCTGAGCGGCGTGTTAACCTACAATGAGCAGTTCTTC
CDR3aa: CASSLSGVLTYNEQFF

j_gene: TRBJ2-7
abundance: -
d_gene: TRBD2
v_gene: TRBV7-2
CDR3nt: TGTGCCAGCAGCGTAGGACTAGCGACCGCCTACGAGCAGTACTTC
CDR3aa: CASSVGLATAYEQYF

j_gene: TRBJ2-5
abundance: -
d_gene: TRBD2
v_gene: TRBV2
CDR3nt: TGTGCCAGCAAGCCACACCTAGCGGGCCAAGAGACCCAGTACTTC
CDR3aa: CASKPHLAGQETQYF

j_gene: TRBJ2-7
abundance: -
d_gene: -
v_gene: TRBV27
CDR3nt: TGTGCCAGCAGTTTATTAGGGGGATACGAGCAGTACTTC
CDR3aa: CASSLLGGYEQYF

j_gene: TRBJ2-5
abundance: -
d_gene: TRBD2
v_gene: TRBV9
CDR3nt: TGTGCCAGCAGCGCACCTTTGGGAGGGGAAGAGACCCAGTACTTC
CDR3aa: CASSAPLGGEETQYF

j_gene: TRBJ1-2
abundance: -
d_gene: -
v_gene: TRBV6-5
CDR3nt: TGTGCCAGCAGCCGACAGTCTAACTATGGCTACACCTTC
CDR3aa: CASSRQSNYGYTF

j_gene: TRBJ1-2
abundance: -
d_gene: TRBD1
v_gene: TRBV19
CDR3nt: TGTGCCAGTACCCCAGCAGGACAGGGTCTTCGTGGCTACACCTTC
CDR3aa: CASTPAGQGLRGYTF

j_gene: TRBJ2-2
abundance: -
d_gene: -
v_gene: TRBV7-3
CDR3nt: TGTGCCAGCAGCTTATATCGGGGGAACACCGGGGAGCTGTTTTTT
CDR3aa: CASSLYRGNTGELFF

j_gene: TRBJ1-5
abundance: -
d_gene: TRBD1
v_gene: TRBV28
CDR3nt: TGTGCCAGCAGTGACAGGGGGAATTGGCAGCCCCAGCATTTT
CDR3aa: CASSDRGNWQPQHF

j_gene: TRBJ1-2
abundance: -
d_gene: -
v_gene: TRBV7-9
CDR3nt: TGTGCCAGCGGGGCAGGTCGTACCTATGGCTACACCTTC
CDR3aa: CASGAGRTYGYTF

j_gene: TRBJ2-2
abundance: -
d_gene: -
v_gene: TRBV5-1
CDR3nt: TGCGCCAGCAGCTTTGTTGACAGCCACACCGGGGAGCTGTTTTTT
CDR3aa: CASSFVDSHTGELFF